This T cell receptor beta chain derives from a study of T cells after yellow fever vaccination. Findings of the study overall: Most primary-vaccination clones recurred post-booster (roughly 96% CD4, roughly 87% CD8). It was a small share of clonotypes that appeared in both CD4 and CD8 compartments.

TCRdb re-called the 5' RACE reads through MiXCR, storing one row per CDR3 protein. Of some 32,000 distinct CDR3 sequences listed, nearly 4.5% are singletons. This clonotype was recorded many times. The antigen is unknown. Germline V gives CDR1 SGHKS, CDR2 YYEKEE (reference sequence). The CDR3 is 14 amino acids. V shed 0 bases and J shed 6 bases, with 10 bases lying between them. The receptor comes from a man aged 30-40 years who received the YFV17D yellow fever vaccine. This sequence joins TRBV5-5 and TRBJ2-1; maybe TRBD2 (6 bases). Material: CD8+ T cells sorted from PBMCs, obtained 5 days after the yellow fever booster vaccination. As DNA, the CDR3 is TGTGCCAGCAGCTTGGGAGCTAGCGCCAATGAGCAGTTCTTC. Protein: CASSLGASANEQFF.